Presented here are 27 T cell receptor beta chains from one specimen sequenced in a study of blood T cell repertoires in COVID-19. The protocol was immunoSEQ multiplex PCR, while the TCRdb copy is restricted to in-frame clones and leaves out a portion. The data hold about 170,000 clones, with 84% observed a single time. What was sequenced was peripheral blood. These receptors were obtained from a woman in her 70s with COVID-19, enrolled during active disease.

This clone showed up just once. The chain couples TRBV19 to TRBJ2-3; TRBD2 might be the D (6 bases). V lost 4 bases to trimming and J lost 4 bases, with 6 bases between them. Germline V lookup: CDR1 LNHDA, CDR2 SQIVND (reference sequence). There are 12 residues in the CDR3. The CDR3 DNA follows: TGTGCCAGTAGTACGGGAGCAGATACGCAGTATTTT. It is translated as CASSTGADTQYF.

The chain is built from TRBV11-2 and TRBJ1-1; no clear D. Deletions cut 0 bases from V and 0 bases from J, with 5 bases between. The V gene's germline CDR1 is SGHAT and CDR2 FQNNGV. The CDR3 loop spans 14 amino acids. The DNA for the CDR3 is TGTGCCAGCAGCTTAGAACGGTTGAACACTGAAGCTTTCTTT. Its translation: CASSLERLNTEAFF.

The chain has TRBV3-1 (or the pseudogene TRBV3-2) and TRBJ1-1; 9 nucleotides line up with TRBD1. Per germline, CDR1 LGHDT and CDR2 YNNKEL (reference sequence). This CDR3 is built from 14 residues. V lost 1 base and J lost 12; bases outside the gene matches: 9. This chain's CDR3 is CASSQAGGTGRPFF. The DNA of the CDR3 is TGTGCCAGCAGCCAAGCAGGGGGGACAGGGCGGCCTTTCTTT.

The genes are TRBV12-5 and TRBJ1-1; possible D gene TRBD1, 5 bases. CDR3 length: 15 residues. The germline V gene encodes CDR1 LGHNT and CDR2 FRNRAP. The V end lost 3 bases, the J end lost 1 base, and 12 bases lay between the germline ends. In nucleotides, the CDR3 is TGTGCTAGTGGTTTAGTTACCCAGGGGAACACTGAAGCTTTCTTT. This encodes CASGLVTQGNTEAFF.

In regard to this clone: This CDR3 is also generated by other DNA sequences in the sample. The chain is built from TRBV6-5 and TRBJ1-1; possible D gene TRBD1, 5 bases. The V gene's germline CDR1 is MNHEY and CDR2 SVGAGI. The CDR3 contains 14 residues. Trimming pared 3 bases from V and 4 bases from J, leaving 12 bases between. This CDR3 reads CASSYSQGITEAFF. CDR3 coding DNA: TGTGCCAGCAGTTATTCCCAGGGAATCACTGAAGCTTTCTTT.

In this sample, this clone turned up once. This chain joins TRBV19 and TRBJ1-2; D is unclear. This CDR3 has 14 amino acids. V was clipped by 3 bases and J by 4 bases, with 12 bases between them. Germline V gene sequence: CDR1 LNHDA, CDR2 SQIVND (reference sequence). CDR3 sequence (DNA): TGTGCCAGTAGTATCGGGGAGTGGGGCTATGGCTACACCTTC. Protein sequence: CASSIGEWGYGYTF.

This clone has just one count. CDR3 in amino acids: CASKSGANSYEQYF. The CDR3 DNA reads TGTGCCAGCAAATCAGGGGCCAACTCCTACGAGCAGTACTTC. This chain uses TRBV6-5 with TRBJ2-7, with D possibly matching TRBD1 (6 bases). This CDR3 region has 14 residues. Per germline, CDR1 MNHEY and CDR2 SVGAGI. V lost 7 bases and J 0 bases, leaving 13 bases between the germline ends.

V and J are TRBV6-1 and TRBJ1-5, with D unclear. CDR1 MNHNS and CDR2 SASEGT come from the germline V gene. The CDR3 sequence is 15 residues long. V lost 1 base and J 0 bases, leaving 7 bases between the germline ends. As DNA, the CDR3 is TGTGCCAGCAGTGAAGGCCAGTTTAGCAATCAGCCCCAGCATTTT. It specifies CASSEGQFSNQPQHF.

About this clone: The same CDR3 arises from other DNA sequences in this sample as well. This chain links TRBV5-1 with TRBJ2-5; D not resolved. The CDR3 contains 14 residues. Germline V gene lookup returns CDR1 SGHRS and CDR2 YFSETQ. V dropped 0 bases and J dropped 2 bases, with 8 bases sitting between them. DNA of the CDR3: TGCGCCAGCAGCTTGGGACCAGGACAAGAGACCCAGTACTTC. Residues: CASSLGPGQETQYF.

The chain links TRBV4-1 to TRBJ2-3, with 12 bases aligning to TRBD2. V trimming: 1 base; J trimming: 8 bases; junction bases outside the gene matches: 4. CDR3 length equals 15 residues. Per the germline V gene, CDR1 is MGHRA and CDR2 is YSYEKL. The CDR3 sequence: CASSQGLAGEGTQYF. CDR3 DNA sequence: TGCGCCAGCAGCCAAGGACTAGCGGGAGAGGGTACGCAGTATTTT.

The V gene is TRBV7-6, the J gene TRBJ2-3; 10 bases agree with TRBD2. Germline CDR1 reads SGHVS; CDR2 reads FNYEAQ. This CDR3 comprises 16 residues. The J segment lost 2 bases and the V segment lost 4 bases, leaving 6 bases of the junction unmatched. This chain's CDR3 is CASSSLAGDNTDTQYF. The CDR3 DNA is TGTGCCAGCAGCTCCCTAGCGGGAGATAACACAGATACGCAGTATTTT.

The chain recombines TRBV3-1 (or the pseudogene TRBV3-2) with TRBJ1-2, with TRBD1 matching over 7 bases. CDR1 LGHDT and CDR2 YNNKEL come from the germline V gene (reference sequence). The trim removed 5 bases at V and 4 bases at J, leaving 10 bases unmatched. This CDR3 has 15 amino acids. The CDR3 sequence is CASSAQGTASYGYTF. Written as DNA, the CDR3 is TGTGCCAGCAGCGCGCAAGGGACAGCTTCCTATGGCTACACCTTC.

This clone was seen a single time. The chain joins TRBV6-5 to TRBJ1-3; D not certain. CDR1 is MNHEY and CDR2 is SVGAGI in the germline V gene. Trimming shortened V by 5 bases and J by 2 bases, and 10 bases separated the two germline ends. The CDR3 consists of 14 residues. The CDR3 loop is CASSLGGPGNTIYF. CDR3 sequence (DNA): TGTGCCAGCAGTCTCGGAGGGCCTGGAAACACCATATATTTT.

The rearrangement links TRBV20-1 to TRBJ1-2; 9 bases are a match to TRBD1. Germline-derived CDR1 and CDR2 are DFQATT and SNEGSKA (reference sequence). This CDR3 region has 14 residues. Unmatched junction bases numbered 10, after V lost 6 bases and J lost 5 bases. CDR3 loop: CSASPGQGIYGYTF. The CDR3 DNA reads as TGCAGTGCCAGTCCGGGACAGGGTATATATGGCTACACCTTC.

The CDR3: CASTWADLGYEQYF. CDR3 DNA sequence: TGTGCCAGCACCTGGGCCGACCTGGGCTACGAGCAGTACTTC. The chain employs TRBV7-2 and TRBJ2-7; unclear D gene. This CDR3 has 14 residues. Germline loops: CDR1 SGHTA, CDR2 FQGNSA. V lost 7 bases and J 3 bases, leaving 16 bases between the germline ends.

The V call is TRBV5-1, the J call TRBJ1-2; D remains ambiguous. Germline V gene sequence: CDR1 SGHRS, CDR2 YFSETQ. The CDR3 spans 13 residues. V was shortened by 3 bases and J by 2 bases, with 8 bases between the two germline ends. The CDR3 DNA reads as TGCGCCAGCAGCTCAAACACCAACTATGGCTACACCTTC. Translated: CASSSNTNYGYTF.

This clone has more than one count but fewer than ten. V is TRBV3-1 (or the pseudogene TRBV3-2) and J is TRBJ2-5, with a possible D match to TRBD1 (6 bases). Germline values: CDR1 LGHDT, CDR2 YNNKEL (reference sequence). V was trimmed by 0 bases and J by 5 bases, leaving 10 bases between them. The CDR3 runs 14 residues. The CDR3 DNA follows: TGTGCCAGCAGCCAAGAGCACCAGGGGGAGACCCAGTACTTC. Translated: CASSQEHQGETQYF.

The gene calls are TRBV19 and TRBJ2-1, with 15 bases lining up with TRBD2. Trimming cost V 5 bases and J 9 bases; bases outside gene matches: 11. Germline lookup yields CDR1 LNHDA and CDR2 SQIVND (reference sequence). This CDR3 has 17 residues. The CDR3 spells CASSYPGLAGGPGEQFF. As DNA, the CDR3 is TGTGCCAGTAGTTACCCTGGACTAGCGGGAGGGCCGGGTGAGCAGTTCTTC. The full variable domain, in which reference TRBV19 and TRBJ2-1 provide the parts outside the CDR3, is DGGITQSPKYLFRKEGQNVTLSCEQNLNHDAMYWYRQDPGQGLRLIYYSQIVNDFQKGDIAEGYSVSREKKESFPLTVTSAQKNPTAFYLCASSYPGLAGGPGEQFFGPGTRLTVL.

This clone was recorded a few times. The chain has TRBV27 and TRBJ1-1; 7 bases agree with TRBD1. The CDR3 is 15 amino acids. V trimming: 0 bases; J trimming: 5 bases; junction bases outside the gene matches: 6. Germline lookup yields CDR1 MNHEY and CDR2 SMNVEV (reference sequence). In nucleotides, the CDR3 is TGTGCCAGCAGTTTATCCCGACAGGGACCAACTGAAGCTTTCTTT. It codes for CASSLSRQGPTEAFF.

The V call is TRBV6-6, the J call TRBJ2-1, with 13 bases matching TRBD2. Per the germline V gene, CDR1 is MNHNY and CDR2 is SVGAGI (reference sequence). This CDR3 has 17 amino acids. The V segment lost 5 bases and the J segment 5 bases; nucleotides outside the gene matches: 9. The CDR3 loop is CASSRSRTSGSNNEQFF. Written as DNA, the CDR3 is TGTGCCAGCAGTCGCTCCAGGACTAGCGGGAGTAACAATGAGCAGTTCTTC.

CDR3 in DNA: TGTGCCAGTACCCCTCTGAGGGACAGGGTAACGAACACTGAAGCTTTCTTT. This codes for CASTPLRDRVTNTEAFF. The chain carries TRBV19 and TRBJ1-1; TRBD1 matches at 9 bases. The CDR3 sequence is 17 residues long. In germline, CDR1 is LNHDA, CDR2 SQIVND (reference sequence). J was trimmed by 1 base and V by 7 bases; bases with no gene match: 13. Full variable domain (remainder filled in from reference TRBV19 and TRBJ1-1): DGGITQSPKYLFRKEGQNVTLSCEQNLNHDAMYWYRQDPGQGLRLIYYSQIVNDFQKGDIAEGYSVSREKKESFPLTVTSAQKNPTAFYLCASTPLRDRVTNTEAFFGQGTRLTVV.

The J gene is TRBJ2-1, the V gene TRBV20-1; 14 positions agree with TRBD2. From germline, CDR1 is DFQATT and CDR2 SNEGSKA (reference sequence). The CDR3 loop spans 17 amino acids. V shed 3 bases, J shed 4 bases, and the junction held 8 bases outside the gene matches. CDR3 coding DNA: TGCAGTGCTAGTCGGACTAGCGGGAGGCAAAGGTACAATGAGCAGTTCTTC. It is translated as CSASRTSGRQRYNEQFF.

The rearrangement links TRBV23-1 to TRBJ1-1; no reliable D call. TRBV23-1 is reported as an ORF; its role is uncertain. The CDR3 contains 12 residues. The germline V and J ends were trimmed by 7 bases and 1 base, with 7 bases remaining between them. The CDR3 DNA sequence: TGCGCCAGCAATCGAGGGAACACTGAAGCTTTCTTT. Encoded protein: CASNRGNTEAFF.

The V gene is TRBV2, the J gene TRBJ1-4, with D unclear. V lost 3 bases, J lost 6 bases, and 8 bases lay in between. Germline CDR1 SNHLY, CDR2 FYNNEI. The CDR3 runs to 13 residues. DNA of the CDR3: TGTGCCAGCAGTGATGGTGACTATGAAAAACTGTTTTTT. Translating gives CASSDGDYEKLFF.

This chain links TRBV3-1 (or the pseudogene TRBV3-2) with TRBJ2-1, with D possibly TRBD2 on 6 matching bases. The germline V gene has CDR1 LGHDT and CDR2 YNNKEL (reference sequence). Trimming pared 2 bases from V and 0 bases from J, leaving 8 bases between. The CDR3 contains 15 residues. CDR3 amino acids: CASSQLGGSYNEQFF. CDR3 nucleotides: TGTGCCAGCAGCCAACTCGGGGGCTCCTACAATGAGCAGTTCTTC.

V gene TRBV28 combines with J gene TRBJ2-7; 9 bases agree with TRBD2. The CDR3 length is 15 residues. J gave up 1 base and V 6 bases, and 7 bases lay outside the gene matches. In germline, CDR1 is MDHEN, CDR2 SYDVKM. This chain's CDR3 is CASRVAGEGSYEQYF. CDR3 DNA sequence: TGTGCCAGCAGGGTAGCGGGAGAGGGGTCCTACGAGCAGTACTTC.

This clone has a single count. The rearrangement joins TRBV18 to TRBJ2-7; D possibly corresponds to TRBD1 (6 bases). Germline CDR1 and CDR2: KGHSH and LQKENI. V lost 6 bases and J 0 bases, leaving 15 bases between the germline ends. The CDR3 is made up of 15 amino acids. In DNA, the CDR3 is TGTGCCAGCTCCCCCGCGCAGGGGAGCTCCTACGAGCAGTACTTC. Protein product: CASSPAQGSSYEQYF.